The rows below give T cell receptor beta chains drawn from one sample of a study of blood T cell repertoires in COVID-19. Profiled with immunoSEQ multiplex PCR; TCRdb holds only in-frame clones, not every one. The repertoire holds about 100,000 clones, with about 90% as singletons. Sequenced input: peripheral blood. These receptors all come from a woman between 25 and 40 years old with acute or convalescent COVID-19. The conserved cysteine and the conserved F or W are not part of the CDR3 here. Only part of the rows carry a size: once, few, many, or a class if the clone is expanded.

J gene: TRBJ1-5
clone size: .
V gene: TRBV19
CDR3 protein: ASSTRGLQPQH

J gene: TRBJ2-7
clone size: few
V gene: TRBV2
CDR3 protein: ASSPNEIYEQY

J gene: TRBJ2-1
clone size: .
V gene: TRBV4-2
CDR3 protein: ASSPGVTNEQF

J gene: TRBJ2-7
clone size: .
V gene: TRBV7-8
CDR3 protein: ASSFSGTGGPGEQY

J gene: TRBJ1-2
clone size: .
V gene: TRBV29-1
CDR3 protein: SVVGPEDYGYT

J gene: TRBJ2-3
clone size: .
V gene: TRBV4-1
CDR3 protein: ASSLQGAPQNTQY

J gene: TRBJ2-7
clone size: .
V gene: TRBV9
CDR3 protein: ASSDSDRAVGEQY

J gene: TRBJ2-2
clone size: .
V gene: TRBV15
CDR3 protein: ATSRVRGLNTGELF

J gene: TRBJ1-1
clone size: .
V gene: TRBV5-4
CDR3 protein: ASSRGGLAEAF

J gene: TRBJ1-5
clone size: .
V gene: TRBV2
CDR3 protein: ASSEGRVSNQPQH

J gene: TRBJ1-2
clone size: once
V gene: TRBV9
CDR3 protein: ASSLTTTDGYT

J gene: TRBJ1-4
clone size: .
V gene: TRBV27
CDR3 protein: ASKPGWSNEKLF

J gene: TRBJ2-4
clone size: .
V gene: TRBV3-1/TRBV3-2
CDR3 protein: ASSHSDRVIGGNIQY

J gene: TRBJ1-4
clone size: .
V gene: TRBV28
CDR3 protein: ASSLSTGGSEKLF

J gene: TRBJ2-3
clone size: .
V gene: TRBV12-5
CDR3 protein: ASGSRADTQY

J gene: TRBJ1-1
clone size: .
V gene: TRBV5-4
CDR3 protein: ASSRGGASNTEAF

J gene: TRBJ1-6
clone size: .
V gene: TRBV30
CDR3 protein: AWGPSYNSPLH

J gene: TRBJ1-3
clone size: .
V gene: TRBV7-8
CDR3 protein: ASSLVGGPGNTIY

J gene: TRBJ2-1
clone size: .
V gene: TRBV11-2
CDR3 protein: ASSPGQGSYEQF

J gene: TRBJ1-1
clone size: .
V gene: TRBV3-1/TRBV3-2
CDR3 protein: ASSPAGVSTEAF

J gene: TRBJ2-3
clone size: .
V gene: TRBV19
CDR3 protein: ASSIYRGGLDTQY

J gene: TRBJ1-2
clone size: .
V gene: TRBV4-2
CDR3 protein: ASSQIHAGQGNYGYT

J gene: TRBJ2-7
clone size: .
V gene: TRBV2
CDR3 protein: ASRRSGTGGTYEQY